This T cell receptor beta chain was recovered during a study of blood T cell repertoires in COVID-19. Profiled with immunoSEQ multiplex PCR; TCRdb holds only in-frame clones, not every one. The sample holds approximately 160,000 clones, around 84% seen once. Comment on this clone: The same CDR3 arises from other DNA sequences in this sample as well.

The CDR3 extends over 16 amino acids. The ends lost 2 bases at V and 3 bases at J; junction bases unmatched: 5. Germline V lookup: CDR1 MDHEN, CDR2 SYDVKM. The sample consisted of peripheral blood. This clonotype originated in a woman aged 80 or older with acute or convalescent COVID-19. This chain links TRBV28 with TRBJ2-7; 12 bases align to TRBD2. Written as DNA, the CDR3 is TGTGCCAGCAGTTTAATGACTAGCGGGAGCTTCTACGAGCAGTACTTC. Amino acid sequence: CASSLMTSGSFYEQYF.